This T cell receptor beta chain was identified during a study of cytomegalovirus exposure and HLA in healthy donors. About the research overall: HLA-typed donors contributed 80 million to 85 million unique TCRs, which were held in an early data release.

The CDR3 contains 13 residues. CDR1 is SNHLY, CDR2 FYNNEI, per germline. The V and J ends lost 3 bases and 7 bases respectively, with 10 bases between them. Vbeta (60) and Jbeta (13) primers were used in the PCR. In the original workflow: A later analysis tallied approximately 78 million unique TCR beta chains, 8.5 million to 11 million of them shared. The table came from immunoSEQ multiplex PCR; TCRdb's copy has only in-frame clones and leaves some out. That table gives V, J and clone size, and the DNA gave D and trimming. Among about 300,000 clones, around 86% were seen once, and the ten largest hold around 3.7%. Study-wide results and caveats: Most of the TCR beta V segments (in an earlier analysis) were productive either about 87% or about 30% of the time.

Regarding this clone: The antigen remains unidentified.

The receptor's source is a man aged 40-55 years in good health and CMV-seropositive. Sequencing was performed on PBMCs. This chain links TRBV2 with TRBJ1-5, with TRBD1 as a possible D gene (5 bases). The CDR3 DNA reads TGTGCCAGCAGTGACAGGGTGAGGCAGCCCCAGCATTTT. It yields the protein CASSDRVRQPQHF. Based on the CDR3 plus reference TRBV2 and TRBJ1-5, the full variable domain is EPEVTQTPSHQVTQMGQEVILRCVPISNHLYFYWYRQILGQKVEFLVSFYNNEISEKSEIFDDQFSVERPDGSNFTLKIRSTKLEDSAMYFCASSDRVRQPQHFGDGTRLSIL.